One T cell receptor (beta chain) is described in this entry. This clonotype was recorded a few times. Its target antigen remains unknown. The record has no base qualities; no much larger clone is one base away. These data come from a study of T cells after yellow fever vaccination (dated by TCRdb to the late 2010s). Background for the entire study: The SMART-Seq v4 Ultra Low Input RNA kit was used to prepare libraries from fractions with low cell numbers. To follow T-cell clones before and after both primary and booster YFV17D yellow fever vaccination, bulk TCR alpha and beta repertoires underwent longitudinal sequencing. The cohort comprised two healthy male donors, one aged 18 to 29 and one aged 30 to 40 years. Blood was collected at multiple timepoints before and after primary and secondary immunization, and bulk PBMC replicates and cell subsets were isolated.

Synthesis of TCR cDNA relied on 5'RACE template switching, a step that introduced a universal primer site along with unique molecular identifiers. Priming for cDNA synthesis came from both the TCR alpha and TCR beta constant segments. Libraries were amplified in two PCR steps, with sample barcodes and sequencing adapters added in the second step. Sequencing of libraries was done on Illumina HiSeq 2500 (2x100 bp) or NovaSeq (2x150 bp). For the original study's pipeline: MIGEC was used to demultiplex reads and collapse the reads into UMI consensus sequences, and MiXCR was used for V(D)J alignment. Vaccine-responding clonotypes were identified with edgeR using replicate PBMC samples, with FDR below 0.01 and a log2 fold change above 5 up to day 15 being required. Each bulk clonotype was labeled CD4 or CD8 based on which sequenced repertoire, CD4 or CD8, contained the clonotype at higher abundance. TCRdb took the public reads, trimmed them with fastp at Q25, ran MiXCR for clone calling and kept in-frame beta chains. A single entry per CDR3 protein holds the most common genes and DNA from its merged rows. These V and J calls rely on TCRdb rather than the paper's analysis. In all, the sample holds some 600,000 distinct CDR3 sequences, and 10% to 15% of those were seen once. The ten largest clones capture about 16% of the sample.

The treatment or condition label of this sample denotes: live attenuated yellow fever vaccine strain. Two biological replicates of bulk PBMCs were collected at each blood-draw timepoint. PBMCs were isolated from peripheral blood using a standard Ficoll-Paque protocol. TriZol was used to extract RNA from bulk PBMCs, from CD4 and CD8 fractions, and from dextramer-positive and dextramer-negative fractions. There are 15 amino acids in the CDR3, from cysteine to phenylalanine inclusive. Only the CDR3 part of the read is kept: 45 bases, read in frame from the first base. V and J lose 6 bases and 0 bases, and a span of 16 bases separates them. The CDR1 and CDR2 encoded by the germline V gene (reference sequence) are DFQATT and SNEGSKA. The paper as a whole reports these results and caveats: A small fraction of clonotypes showed up in both the CD4 and CD8 compartments, probably as a result of convergent recombination. After the booster, most clones that had expanded after primary vaccination were detected again (about 97% of CD4 and more than 80% of CD8), suggesting broad maintenance of memory. Because the study included only a couple of donors, the extent to which the findings can be generalized is limited. Compared with the primary T-cell response, the secondary T-cell response was weaker but faster, peaking on day 5 rather than day 15. FACS-sorted repertoires could contain abundant contaminating clonotypes from the bulk population, so computational filtering was required.

This receptor chain uses TRBV20-1 and TRBJ2-3, with TRBD2 as a weak D call on 6 bases. This clonotype originated in a man aged 25-45 years who received the YFV17D yellow fever vaccine. The starting material was PBMCs, obtained on the day of the yellow fever booster vaccination. The CDR3 corresponds to CSASPGTFSTDTQYF. The bases are TGCAGTGCGTCCCCCGGGACTTTCAGCACAGATACGCAGTATTTT.